This T cell receptor (beta chain) was profiled in a study of T cells in Graves' hyperthyroidism and ophthalmopathy. Study-wide results and caveats: Most thyroid clonotypes expanded above 0.001 appeared in blood too.

This clonotype was picked up a small number of times. Its antigen is not known. Trimming took off 4 bases at V and 2 bases at J, with 12 bases between the two ends. The length of the CDR3 is 14 residues. CDR1 is MNHEY and CDR2 is SVGEGT in the germline V gene. From RNA transcripts, TCR beta CDR3 regions were amplified. First-round RT-PCR with HTBI primers amplified the TCR CDR3 region. Each CDR3 protein is one row after TCRdb ran MiXCR on the multiplex PCR reads. The sample has some 600,000 distinct CDR3 sequences, more than 11% seen once. This receptor was identified in a young woman with Graves' hyperthyroidism that later progressed to Graves' ophthalmopathy. The rearrangement uses TRBV6-2 or TRBV6-3 and TRBJ2-7; D is uncertain. Sequencing was done on a sample of blood. CDR3 sequence: CASSFKRQTYEQYF. The CDR3 DNA reads as TGTGCCAGCAGTTTCAAGCGCCAAACCTACGAGCAGTACTTC.